This T cell receptor beta chain was retrieved from a study of control samples from healthy donors and cancer patients. This clone was counted once. Sequencing used immunoSEQ multiplex PCR; TCRdb keeps in-frame clones, though not all of them. The sample has approximately 54,000 clones, about 88% seen once. The V gene lost 3 bases and the J gene lost 0 bases, with 8 bases spanning the gap. This CDR3 is built from 15 residues. Germline V CDR1 and CDR2: SGHTA, FQGTGA. The TCR comes from a man aged 45-60 years with head and neck cancer. Material for sequencing was PBMCs. The V call is TRBV7-3, the J call TRBJ2-2; a weak D match, TRBD2 (6 bases). For the CDR3, the DNA is TGTGCCAGCAGCTTCCTAGCGCCGAACACCGGGGAGCTGTTTTTT. Translation gives CASSFLAPNTGELFF.